This is a list of T cell receptor beta chains from one sample in a study of blood T cell repertoires in COVID-19. Using immunoSEQ multiplex PCR, the repertoire was profiled, and TCRdb retains in-frame clones only, with some absent. The profile covers 25,000 to 35,000 clones, with 92% appearing a single time and 2% to 2.5% taken by the ten largest. The sample consisted of peripheral blood. The receptor source for this set is a middle-aged man with active COVID-19. The CDR3 runs from the conserved cysteine through the conserved F or W. The D gene is left open where the match is weak. Rows may omit the clone size; those that give it use once, few, many or a size class.

TRBV18,.,TRBJ2-5,TRBD1,CASSFDRAPAETQYF,TGTGCCAGCTCATTCGACAGGGCGCCTGCAGAGACCCAGTACTTC
TRBV5-1,.,TRBJ2-7,TRBD1,CASSLEPHGTGTPEQYF,TGCGCCAGCAGCTTGGAGCCTCATGGGACAGGGACCCCCGAGCAGTACTTC
TRBV29-1,.,TRBJ2-5,.,CSVEDRNREETQYF,TGCAGCGTTGAAGATCGGAACAGGGAGGAGACCCAGTACTTC
TRBV5-4,.,TRBJ1-6,.,CASSPIQGINSPLHF,TGTGCCAGCAGCCCGATACAGGGTATTAATTCACCCCTCCACTTT
TRBV15,once,TRBJ1-5,.,CATSRLAGQPQHF,TGTGCCACCAGCCGTTTGGCTGGTCAGCCCCAGCATTTT
TRBV2,.,TRBJ2-7,.,CASRERRGQTPMEQYF,TGTGCCAGCAGGGAGAGGAGGGGACAGACGCCCATGGAGCAGTACTTC
TRBV21-1,.,TRBJ1-4,.,CASSKGYRGREKLFF,TGTGCCAGCAGCAAAGGTTACAGGGGGAGAGAAAAACTGTTTTTT
TRBV27,.,TRBJ1-3,TRBD1,CASSRQGGGNTIYF,TGTGCCAGCAGTCGACAGGGAGGTGGAAACACCATATATTTT
TRBV5-1,.,TRBJ2-7,TRBD2,CASSLAGGSASGYEQYF,TGCGCCAGCAGCTTGGCCGGAGGGTCCGCTAGCGGCTACGAGCAGTACTTC
TRBV5-1,.,TRBJ2-1,TRBD1,CASSWDSNEQFF,TGCGCCAGCAGCTGGGACAGCAATGAGCAGTTCTTC
TRBV7-3,.,TRBJ1-1,.,CASSPQANTEAFF,TGTGCCAGCAGCCCACAGGCAAACACTGAAGCTTTCTTT
TRBV3-1/TRBV3-2,.,TRBJ2-7,.,CASSRLLTEAYEQYF,TGTGCCAGCAGCCGCCTGCTAACGGAGGCCTACGAGCAGTACTTC
TRBV18,.,TRBJ2-4,.,CASAGQIIAKNIQYF,TGTGCCAGCGCGGGGCAGATTATAGCCAAAAACATTCAGTACTTC
TRBV5-1,.,TRBJ1-2,TRBD1,CASSETGGQGSFYGYTF,TGCGCCAGCAGCGAAACAGGGGGCCAAGGTTCGTTCTATGGCTACACCTTC
TRBV30,.,TRBJ1-6,.,CAWNMGGNSPLHF,TGTGCCTGGAATATGGGCGGGAATTCACCCCTCCACTTT
TRBV5-1,.,TRBJ2-3,.,CASSLYREMTDTQYF,TGCGCCAGCAGCTTATACCGGGAGATGACAGATACGCAGTATTTT
TRBV9,.,TRBJ2-1,TRBD2,CASSDTSGGYGEQFF,TGTGCCAGCAGCGATACTAGCGGGGGGTACGGTGAGCAGTTCTTC
TRBV3-1/TRBV3-2,.,TRBJ1-1,.,CASSLRGSTEAFF,TGTGCCAGCAGCCTTAGGGGGTCCACTGAAGCTTTCTTT
TRBV20-1,.,TRBJ1-1,TRBD1,CSAGTGTEAFF,TGCAGTGCCGGGACAGGGACGGAAGCTTTCTTT
TRBV7-9,.,TRBJ2-7,.,CASSARGGAVPYYEQYF,TGTGCCAGCAGCGCTAGGGGGGGGGCCGTCCCCTATTACGAGCAGTACTTC
TRBV12-3/TRBV12-4,.,TRBJ1-1,.,CASSLGATEAFF,TGTGCCAGCAGTTTGGGGGCCACTGAAGCTTTCTTT
TRBV2,.,TRBJ2-2,TRBD1,CASRPSTGVATGELFF,TGTGCCAGCAGACCCTCTACAGGGGTCGCCACCGGGGAGCTGTTTTTT
TRBV5-1,.,TRBJ2-1,TRBD2,CASSLMSGRARDEQFF,TGCGCCAGCAGCTTGATGAGCGGGAGGGCTAGGGATGAGCAGTTCTTC
TRBV18,once,TRBJ2-6,.,CASSPQGLTGANVLTF,TGTGCCAGCTCACCGCAGGGTTTAACTGGGGCCAACGTCCTGACTTTC
TRBV27,.,TRBJ2-5,.,CASSYDYLSQETQYF,TGTGCCAGCAGTTATGACTACCTCAGCCAAGAGACCCAGTACTTC
TRBV19,once,TRBJ1-6,.,CASSIRTSNSPLHF,TGTGCCAGTAGTATTCGGACTAGCAATTCACCCCTCCACTTT
TRBV30,.,TRBJ2-5,TRBD2,CAWGNRGRGGQETQYF,TGTGCCTGGGGTAATAGAGGGCGGGGGGGCCAAGAGACCCAGTACTTC
TRBV27,.,TRBJ2-1,.,CASSTGQRFGGNEQFF,TGTGCCAGCAGTACGGGACAGCGATTCGGGGGCAATGAGCAGTTCTTC
TRBV23-1,.,TRBJ1-4,.,CASSQLRGGEKLFF,TGCGCCAGCAGTCAACTAAGGGGGGGTGAAAAACTGTTTTTT
TRBV3-1/TRBV3-2,.,TRBJ1-3,TRBD1,CASRERQGPGNTIYF,TGTGCCAGCAGGGAGAGACAGGGGCCTGGAAACACCATATATTTT
TRBV7-9,.,TRBJ1-2,.,CASSLGDYGYTF,TGTGCCAGCAGCTTAGGAGACTATGGCTACACCTTC
TRBV11-2,few,TRBJ1-2,.,CASSPQMRTAASSGYTF,TGTGCCAGCAGCCCCCAAATGCGGACAGCAGCCTCTTCCGGCTACACCTTC
TRBV6-6,.,TRBJ2-7,.,CASGPSAYEQYF,TGTGCCAGCGGGCCGTCCGCCTACGAGCAGTACTTC
TRBV30,.,TRBJ1-1,TRBD1,CAGRQGWGEAFF,TGTGCCGGACGACAGGGGTGGGGTGAAGCTTTCTTT
TRBV27,.,TRBJ2-7,.,CASSFGTSRPYEQYF,TGTGCCAGCAGTTTCGGTACTAGCAGGCCCTACGAGCAGTACTTC
TRBV6-1,.,TRBJ2-1,.,CASSEEPLLLRSYNEQFF,TGTGCCAGCAGTGAAGAGCCGCTCTTGCTCCGCTCCTACAATGAGCAGTTCTTC
TRBV12-3/TRBV12-4,.,TRBJ2-2,.,CASTEQVAGELFF,TGTGCCAGCACCGAACAGGTGGCCGGGGAGCTGTTTTTT
TRBV12-3/TRBV12-4,.,TRBJ1-3,.,CASSQTGTNTIYF,TGTGCCAGCAGCCAAACAGGGACGAACACCATATATTTT
TRBV5-1,.,TRBJ2-6,.,CASSLGGNSGANVLTF,TGCGCCAGCAGCTTAGGGGGAAACTCTGGGGCCAACGTCCTGACTTTC
TRBV3-1/TRBV3-2,.,TRBJ2-4,TRBD2,CASSHSGVGLGNIQYF,TGTGCCAGCAGCCATAGCGGGGTCGGCCTAGGAAACATTCAGTACTTC
TRBV5-1,.,TRBJ1-4,.,CASSRGTLRNEKLFF,TGCGCCAGCAGCAGGGGGACGCTGCGTAATGAAAAACTGTTTTTT
TRBV7-8,once,TRBJ2-5,.,CASSLAAQGRGETQYF,TGTGCCAGCAGCTTAGCGGCTCAGGGTCGTGGAGAGACCCAGTACTTC
TRBV28,.,TRBJ2-3,TRBD2,CASSSGRSGDTQYF,TGTGCCAGCAGTTCCGGGAGGTCGGGCGATACGCAGTATTTT
TRBV5-4,.,TRBJ1-2,.,CASSLDRLNYGYTF,TGTGCCAGCAGCTTGGACAGGCTCAACTATGGCTACACCTTC
TRBV30,once,TRBJ2-3,TRBD2,CACVETSGGTDTQYF,TGTGCCTGTGTAGAGACTAGCGGGGGCACAGATACGCAGTATTTT
TRBV6-2/TRBV6-3,.,TRBJ1-1,.,CASSSWGDTEAFF,TGTGCCAGCAGTTCCTGGGGAGACACTGAAGCTTTCTTT